This T cell receptor (beta chain) came from a study of T cells in Graves' hyperthyroidism and ophthalmopathy. Study details: Peripheral blood was taken when the disease was first diagnosed, before any treatment began.

In its sample, this clonotype was seen a few times. Its target is unknown. The junction departs from germline at one end; a sequencing error may be responsible. The study excluded patients with uncontrolled infection, other autoimmune disease, pregnancy or lactation. RNA transcripts yielded amplified TCR beta CDR3 regions. First-round RT-PCR with HTBI primers amplified the TCR CDR3 region. TCRdb passed the multiplex PCR reads through MiXCR, listing each CDR3 protein once. The table lists about 210,000 distinct CDR3 sequences, over 15% of them singletons. The study's findings and limits: Ophthalmopathy stood apart from stable hyperthyroidism in a 13 V-J model.

There are 14 residues in the CDR3. CDR1 SQVTM and CDR2 ANQGSEA come from the germline V gene. The specimen sequenced was blood. The genes are TRBV29-1 and TRBJ2-5, with TRBD2 identical over 7 bases. The TCR sequence derives from a man between 50 and 59 years old with Graves' hyperthyroidism. The CDR3 nucleotides read TGCAGCGCTGAAGTGGGAGGGCCTGGAGAGACCCAGTACTTC. It is translated as CSAEVGGPGETQYF.